These T cell receptor beta chains were read from a single sample in a study of T cells after yellow fever vaccination. Via MiXCR, TCRdb re-called the 5' RACE reads, giving one row per CDR3 protein. Here the sample spans more than 300,000 distinct CDR3 sequences, around 10% being singletons. The material was CD4+ T cells sorted from PBMCs, obtained 45 days after the yellow fever booster vaccination. All receptors derive from a man between 18 and 29 years old who received the YFV17D yellow fever vaccine. The CDR3 runs from the conserved cysteine through the conserved F or W. A D gene is named only where the DNA matches it firmly. For some rows the clone size is stated as once, few or many, or as a class when expanded; others skip it.

NA	TRBV29-1	NA	TRBJ2-5	TGCAGCGTTGTCCGGGAGACCCAGTACTTC	CSVVRETQYF
few	TRBV19	NA	TRBJ2-2	TGTGCCAGTAGTATAGATCGGGGCAGTGAATCTGCCGGGGAGCTGTTTTTT	CASSIDRGSESAGELFF
NA	TRBV2	NA	TRBJ1-5	TGTGCCAGCAGTGAGGTCAGAAATCAGCCCCAGCATTTT	CASSEVRNQPQHF
NA	TRBV7-2	TRBD2	TRBJ2-3	TGTGCCAGCAGCTCTCTAGCGGGGGGGGTCACAGATACGCAGTATTTT	CASSSLAGGVTDTQYF
many	TRBV5-4	NA	TRBJ2-3	TGTGCCAGCAGCTTGCCAGCGGAGGGTACGCAGTATTTT	CASSLPAEGTQYF
many	TRBV5-1	NA	TRBJ2-7	TGCGCCAGCAGCTTGGTTGGTCAGGGGAGAAACGAGCAGTACTTC	CASSLVGQGRNEQYF
once	TRBV2	NA	TRBJ1-5	TGTGCCAGCAGCGGAACGGGACACCCCAATCAGCCCCAGCATTTT	CASSGTGHPNQPQHF
many	TRBV10-1	NA	TRBJ2-4	TGCGCCAGCAGTGAGTCGGCAGGGGCCAAAAACATTCAGTACTTC	CASSESAGAKNIQYF
many	TRBV7-2	NA	TRBJ1-4	TGTGCCAGCAGCCGGGGGAGTGGGAATGAAAAACTGTTTTTT	CASSRGSGNEKLFF
few	TRBV9	NA	TRBJ1-2	TGTGCCAGCAGCGTAAATACCGGGGGGCGGTACACCTTC	CASSVNTGGRYTF
few	TRBV7-8	TRBD2	TRBJ2-7	TGTGCCAGCAGCTTAGGCGGGGGGACCTCGACCTCCTACGAGCAGTACTTC	CASSLGGGTSTSYEQYF
many	TRBV29-1	TRBD1	TRBJ2-7	TGCAGCGTTGAAGATGGGGACAGCGCCGACTTC	CSVEDGDSADF
few	TRBV6-2/TRBV6-3	NA	TRBJ1-1	TGTGCCAGCATCACCGCGGGTGGGACTGAAGCTTTCTTT	CASITAGGTEAFF
NA	TRBV3-1	NA	TRBJ2-3	TGTGCCAGCAGCCAAGATTCCTACGGGCGAGATACGCAGTATTTT	CASSQDSYGRDTQYF
few	TRBV6-2/TRBV6-3	NA	TRBJ1-5	TGTGCCAGCAGTTACCTTTGGAATCAGCCCCAGCATTTT	CASSYLWNQPQHF
NA	TRBV30	TRBD1	TRBJ1-2	TGTGCCTGGAGTCGACAGGGCCTCAACTATGGCTACACCTTC	CAWSRQGLNYGYTF
few	TRBV12-3/TRBV12-4	NA	TRBJ1-4	TGTGCCAGCAGCCTAGGACAGCGACGAGGTGAAAAACTGTTTTTT	CASSLGQRRGEKLFF
many	TRBV10-3	TRBD1	TRBJ2-1	TGTGCCATCACTCTGGACAGGGGCAATGAGCAGTTCTTC	CAITLDRGNEQFF
few	TRBV3-1	TRBD1	TRBJ1-2	TGTGCCAGCAGCCAAGAGTGGACAGGGGAGAACTATGGCTACACCTTC	CASSQEWTGENYGYTF
NA	TRBV12-3/TRBV12-4	TRBD1	TRBJ1-2	TGTGCCAGCAGTACGGGACAGGGGTTTGGCTACACCTTC	CASSTGQGFGYTF
many	TRBV12-3/TRBV12-4	TRBD1	TRBJ2-7	TGTGCCAGCAGTCCCCCCTTCAGTCCGGGACAGGGCGACGAGCAGTACTTC	CASSPPFSPGQGDEQYF
many	TRBV4-3	NA	TRBJ2-5	TGCGCCAGCAGCCAAGAGGCATTAGGGACCCAGTACTTC	CASSQEALGTQYF
few	TRBV24-1	TRBD2	TRBJ2-3	TGTGCCACCAGGGCCAGCGGGACCGATACGCAGTATTTT	CATRASGTDTQYF
NA	TRBV6-2/TRBV6-3	NA	TRBJ2-3	TGTGCCAGCAGATATGCTCGTGTGTGGGGGGGCACAGATACGCAGTATTTT	CASRYARVWGGTDTQYF
few	TRBV28	TRBD2	TRBJ2-1	TGTGCCAGCAGGGGCGGGGGCTCCTACAATGAGCAGTTCTTC	CASRGGGSYNEQFF
many	TRBV5-1	NA	TRBJ1-4	TGTGCCAGCAGCCGGGGGGCAACTAATGAAAAACTGTTTTTT	CASSRGATNEKLFF
few	TRBV30	NA	TRBJ2-7	TGTGCCTGTGCTCTTCTCTACGAGCAGTACTTC	CACALLYEQYF
few	TRBV27	TRBD1	TRBJ1-2	TGTGCCAGCAGTCCACGGGGACAGACGGGCGGCTACACCTTC	CASSPRGQTGGYTF
NA	TRBV20-1	NA	TRBJ2-3	TGCAGCAGCATAGAAGGGGCGAGCACAGATACGCAGTATTTT	CSSIEGASTDTQYF
NA	TRBV4-3	NA	TRBJ2-5	TGCGCCAGCAGCCAAGAGCGGGCCCAAGAGACCCAGTACTTC	CASSQERAQETQYF
NA	TRBV20-1	NA	TRBJ2-5	TGCAGTGCTAGAGATCTCGGGGGCCAAGAGACCCAGTACTTC	CSARDLGGQETQYF
many	TRBV19	NA	TRBJ1-1	TGTGCCAGTAGAGACGGCGGCCGGAACACTGAAGCTTTCTTT	CASRDGGRNTEAFF
many	TRBV11-2	NA	TRBJ2-2	TGTGCCAGCAGCTTAGCCGGGACCACAACCGGGGAGCTGTTTTTT	CASSLAGTTTGELFF
NA	TRBV12-3/TRBV12-4	TRBD1	TRBJ1-2	TGTGCCAGCAGGGCGAGCCTACGGACAGGGGGCAATGGCTACACCTTC	CASRASLRTGGNGYTF
many	TRBV15	NA	TRBJ2-2	TGTGCCACCAGCGGTAGGGAATACACCGGGGAGCTGTTTTTT	CATSGREYTGELFF
many	TRBV7-6	NA	TRBJ2-2	TGTGCCAGCAGCTCCGGACTGTTAAACACCGGGGAGCTGTTTTTT	CASSSGLLNTGELFF